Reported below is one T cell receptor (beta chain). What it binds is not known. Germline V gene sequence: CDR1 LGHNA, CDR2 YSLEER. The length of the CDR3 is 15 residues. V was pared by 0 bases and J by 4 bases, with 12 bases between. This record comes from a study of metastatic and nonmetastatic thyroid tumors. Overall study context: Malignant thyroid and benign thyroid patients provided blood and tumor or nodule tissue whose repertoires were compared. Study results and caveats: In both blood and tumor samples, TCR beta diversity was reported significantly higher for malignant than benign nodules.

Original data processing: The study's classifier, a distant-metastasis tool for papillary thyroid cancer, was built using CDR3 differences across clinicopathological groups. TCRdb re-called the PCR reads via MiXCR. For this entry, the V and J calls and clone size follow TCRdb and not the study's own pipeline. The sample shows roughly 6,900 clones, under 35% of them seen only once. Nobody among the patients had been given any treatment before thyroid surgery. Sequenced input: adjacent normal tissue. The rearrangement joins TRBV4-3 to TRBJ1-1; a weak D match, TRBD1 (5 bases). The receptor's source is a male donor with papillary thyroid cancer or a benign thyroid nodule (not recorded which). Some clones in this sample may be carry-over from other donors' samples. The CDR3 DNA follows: TGCGCCAGCAGCCAAGATGGACACTTGAGCACTGAAGCTTTCTTT. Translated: CASSQDGHLSTEAFF.